Following are 27 T cell receptor beta chains from one sample sequenced in a study of T-cell memory formation after mild COVID-19. TCRdb reprocessed the 5' RACE reads via MiXCR and lists one record per CDR3 protein. This table holds around 470,000 distinct CDR3 sequences, 20% found once. The sample taken for sequencing was PBMCs or a T cell subset sorted from them (not recorded which). These receptor sequences come from an adult woman who had mild COVID-19 (a few samples of this study predate the infection). Cell type and time point are not known.

The chain links TRBV5-5 to TRBJ2-1, with D possibly being TRBD1 or TRBD2 (6 bases each). CDR1 SGHKS and CDR2 YYEKEE come from the germline V gene (reference sequence). V lost 5 bases to trimming and J lost 0 bases, with 12 bases between them. The CDR3 contains 15 residues. CDR3 protein: CASRRGDSSYNEQFF. CDR3 DNA sequence: TGTGCCAGCAGGAGGGGGGATAGCTCCTACAATGAGCAGTTCTTC.

The V gene is TRBV5-1, the J gene TRBJ1-1; TRBD1 might be the D (6 bases). This CDR3 contains 12 residues. Germline V gene data show CDR1 as SGHRS and CDR2 as YFSETQ. V lost 4 bases and J 8 bases, leaving 12 bases between the germline ends. The CDR3 nucleotides are TGCGCCAGCAGCGCCGCAGGGGAGGAAGCTTTCTTT. Its translation: CASSAAGEEAFF.

The chain joins TRBV6-2 or TRBV6-3 to TRBJ1-6; no clear D gene. Between the trimmed V and J ends, which lost 5 bases and 0 bases, there was a span of 8 bases. Germline V gene data show CDR1 as MNHEY and CDR2 as SVGEGT. This CDR3 region has 15 residues. Written as DNA, the CDR3 is TGTGCCAGCAGTCAAACCTACTCCTATAATTCACCCCTCCACTTT. Its translation: CASSQTYSYNSPLHF.

The CDR3: CASSYGQGAGGELFF. Here the CDR3 DNA reads TGTGCCAGCAGCTACGGACAGGGGGCTGGCGGGGAGCTGTTTTTT. The chain couples TRBV7-6 to TRBJ2-2; 11 positions match TRBD1. The V and J ends lost 4 bases and 7 bases, in that order; junction bases with no gene match: 5. Germline V CDR1 and CDR2: SGHVS, FNYEAQ. The CDR3 is 15 amino acids.

This clonotype was detected a few times. The chain combines TRBV12-3 or TRBV12-4 with TRBJ2-7, with D tentatively TRBD1 (6 bases). The CDR3 covers 13 residues. V lost 9 bases and J 3 bases, leaving 15 bases between the germline ends. The CDR3 region is CARGGERSYEQYF. The CDR3 DNA sequence: TGTGCCAGAGGGGGAGAGCGAAGCTACGAGCAGTACTTC.

As for this clonotype: One end of the junction varies from germline; a read error may be responsible. The chain has TRBV7-9 and TRBJ2-3; 8 bases agree with TRBD2. CDR3 length: 13 amino acids. The germline gives CDR1 SEHNR, CDR2 FQNEAQ (reference sequence). In nucleotides, the CDR3 is TGTGCCAGCAGCGTAGCGGGGCCAGATACGCAGTATTTT. This gives the protein CASSVAGPDTQYF.

The rearrangement uses TRBV5-1 and TRBJ1-2, with D perhaps matching TRBD1 (6 bases). CDR1 is SGHRS and CDR2 is YFSETQ in the germline V gene. V gave up 0 bases and J gave up 8 bases, with 11 bases separating them. The CDR3 totals 13 residues. In nucleotides, the CDR3 is TGCGCCAGCAGCTTGGTTGGGGGCGACGGCTACACCTTC. Translated, it gives CASSLVGGDGYTF.

V gene TRBV6-5 combines with J gene TRBJ2-7; 12 positions match TRBD2. The CDR3 runs 15 residues. The germline gives CDR1 MNHEY, CDR2 SVGAGI. Trimming took 0 bases from V and 4 from J; bases not matched to a gene: 1. Here the CDR3 reads CASSYSTSGGYEQYF. CDR3 sequence (DNA): TGTGCCAGCAGTTACTCGACTAGCGGGGGATACGAGCAGTACTTC.

V usage is TRBV14 and J usage is TRBJ2-1, with 7 nucleotides matching TRBD2. The CDR3 totals 16 residues. The V segment lost 1 base and the J segment 4 bases; nucleotides outside the gene matches: 7. Germline V CDR1 and CDR2: SGHDN, FVKESK. The CDR3 region is CASSQGSGGAYNEQFF. The DNA of the CDR3 is TGTGCCAGCAGCCAAGGGTCGGGAGGCGCGTACAATGAGCAGTTCTTC. Full variable domain (outside the CDR3, taken from reference TRBV14 and TRBJ2-1): EAGVTQFPSHSVIEKGQTVTLRCDPISGHDNLYWYRRVMGKEIKFLLHFVKESKQDESGMPNNRFLAERTGGTYSTLKVQPAELEDSGVYFCASSQGSGGAYNEQFFGPGTRLTVL.

The chain uses TRBV5-1 and TRBJ1-6; D is undetermined. Trimming cost V 0 bases and J 0 bases, with 7 bases left between them. Germline CDR1 and CDR2: SGHRS and YFSETQ. The CDR3 runs to 16 residues. CDR3 amino acids: CASSLEGGSYNSPLHF. CDR3 DNA: TGCGCCAGCAGCTTGGAAGGTGGCTCCTATAATTCACCCCTCCACTTT.

The chain combines TRBV20-1 with TRBJ2-7; a weak D match, TRBD2 (5 bases). Trimming stripped 3 bases from V and 2 bases from J, with 11 bases between. This CDR3 comprises 13 residues. The germline V gene has CDR1 DFQATT and CDR2 SNEGSKA (reference sequence). The CDR3 DNA follows: TGCAGTGCTAGGGAGGATCTTACCTACGAGCAGTACTTC. Amino acids: CSAREDLTYEQYF.

This clonotype appeared a few times. The gene calls are TRBV4-2 and TRBJ2-1; D may be TRBD1 or TRBD2 (5 bases each). Deletions cut 2 bases from V and 4 bases from J, with 12 bases between. CDR1 is LGHNA, CDR2 YNFKEQ, per germline. The CDR3 is 15 residues long. CDR3 loop: CASSQFNGAYNEQFF. Written as DNA, the CDR3 is TGTGCCAGCAGCCAATTTAACGGGGCTTACAATGAGCAGTTCTTC.

With regard to this clonotype: It may be a read error: a sequence one base away is much more abundant. CDR3 sequence: CASSPQDGGTEAFF. CDR3 nucleotide sequence: TGTGCCAGCAGCCCGCAGGATGGTGGCACTGAAGCTTTCTTT. The V call is TRBV3-1, the J call TRBJ1-1; D is unresolved. With 4 bases removed from V and 4 bases from J, the gap between germline ends came to 13 bases. This CDR3 region has 14 residues. Germline V lookup: CDR1 LGHDT, CDR2 YNNKEL (reference sequence).

The gene calls are TRBV20-1 and TRBJ2-1, with 8 bases matching TRBD2. V trimming: 0 bases; J trimming: 2 bases; junction bases outside the gene matches: 6. The germline CDR1 and CDR2 sequences are DFQATT and SNEGSKA (reference sequence). The CDR3 extends over 16 amino acids. The CDR3 nucleotides are TGCAGTGCTAGAGATACCGGGAGGGCCACCTACAATGAGCAGTTCTTC. The encoded protein is CSARDTGRATYNEQFF.

The rearrangement links TRBV5-1 to TRBJ1-3; maybe TRBD1 (6 bases). CDR1 SGHRS and CDR2 YFSETQ come from the germline V gene. Trimming removed 0 bases from V and 0 bases from J, with 13 bases in between. The CDR3 consists of 17 residues. Here the CDR3 reads CASSLAGGGPSGNTIYF. The CDR3, as DNA: TGCGCCAGCAGCTTGGCCGGGGGGGGCCCCTCTGGAAACACCATATATTTT.

This clonotype was recorded a few times. This chain's CDR3 is CSVHVTGANVLTF. The CDR3 region has the DNA TGCAGCGTTCACGTGACTGGGGCCAACGTCCTGACTTTC. This sequence joins TRBV29-1 and TRBJ2-6; no reliable D call. The V and J ends lost 5 bases and 2 bases respectively, with 7 bases between them. This CDR3 comprises 13 residues. Germline-derived CDR1 and CDR2 are SQVTM and ANQGSEA.

The chain couples TRBV20-1 to TRBJ2-1; the match to TRBD2 covers 7 bases. Losses at the gene ends were 2 bases for V and 3 bases for J; bases not matched to a gene: 4. This CDR3 is 14 amino acids long. Germline CDR1 reads DFQATT; CDR2 reads SNEGSKA (reference sequence). This chain's CDR3 is CSARSGVLYNEQFF. CDR3 in DNA: TGCAGTGCTAGAAGCGGGGTTCTCTACAATGAGCAGTTCTTC.

The rearrangement uses TRBV9 and TRBJ2-6, with 10 bases fitting TRBD1. With V trimmed by 3 bases and J by 4 bases, 4 bases remained unmatched. The germline CDR1 and CDR2 sequences are SGDLS and YYNGEE. This CDR3 spans 16 amino acids. CDR3 sequence: CASSATGGGGANVLTF. In nucleotides, the CDR3 is TGTGCCAGCAGCGCGACAGGGGGCGGCGGGGCCAACGTCCTGACTTTC.

The chain links TRBV12-3 or TRBV12-4 to TRBJ1-2, with 8 bases that match TRBD1. This CDR3 comprises 13 residues. The trim removed 6 bases at V and 7 bases at J, leaving 7 bases unmatched. The DNA of the CDR3 is TGTGCCAGCAGGCCCGCAGGGGGCGGTGGCTACACCTTC. It yields the protein CASRPAGGGGYTF.

This clonotype was recorded a few times. The chain links TRBV12-3 or TRBV12-4 to TRBJ1-3; possible D gene TRBD1, 5 bases. Trimming removed 5 bases at V and 0 bases at J, with 11 bases between. The CDR3 is 15 amino acids. The CDR3 DNA reads TGTGCCAGCAGTCGGGGACCGTACTCTGGAAACACCATATATTTT. Translated, it gives CASSRGPYSGNTIYF.

This clonotype was counted between two and nine times. This chain joins TRBV6-5 and TRBJ2-5; 11 bases fit TRBD2. Germline assignment: CDR1 MNHEY and CDR2 SVGAGI. The CDR3 sequence is 15 residues long. J gave up 4 bases and V 0 bases, and 1 base lay outside the gene matches. In DNA, the CDR3 is TGTGCCAGCAGTTACTCGCTAGCGGGAGGAGAGACCCAGTACTTC. Translating gives CASSYSLAGGETQYF.

This chain joins TRBV5-1 and TRBJ2-3; TRBD2 matches at 9 bases. With 10 bases clipped from V and 1 base from J, the junction kept 13 bases outside the gene matches. The CDR3 is 16 amino acids. Germline V CDR1 and CDR2: SGHRS, YFSETQ. CDR3 DNA sequence: TGCGCCTCACACAGAGGGGGACTAGCAGGCACAGATACGCAGTATTTT. Its translation is CASHRGGLAGTDTQYF.

This chain links TRBV7-9 with TRBJ1-2; 7 bases agree with TRBD1. The CDR3 is 18 residues long. Germline V lookup: CDR1 SEHNR, CDR2 FQNEAQ (reference sequence). The V gene end was trimmed by 7 bases and the J gene end by 4 bases; junction bases not matched to a gene: 21. This CDR3 is CASKIQGGQNSSSYGYTF. Here the CDR3 DNA reads TGTGCCAGCAAAATCCAAGGGGGACAGAATTCTTCAAGCTATGGCTACACCTTC.

This clonotype was seen a handful of times. This chain links TRBV5-6 with TRBJ1-4, with a weak D call TRBD1 (6 bases). This CDR3 comprises 16 residues. With 4 bases removed from V and 4 bases from J, the gap between germline ends came to 17 bases. CDR1 is SGHDT and CDR2 is YYEEEE in the germline V gene. CDR3 protein: CASSNIDRLDNEKLFF. Here the CDR3 DNA reads TGTGCCAGCAGCAACATCGACAGGCTGGATAATGAAAAACTGTTTTTT.

The chain employs TRBV7-9 and TRBJ2-3; D perhaps matches TRBD1 (6 bases). The CDR3 is made up of 15 amino acids. Between the trimmed V and J ends, which lost 3 bases and 2 bases, there was a span of 12 bases. The germline V gene encodes CDR1 SEHNR and CDR2 FQNEAQ (reference sequence). The CDR3 nucleotides are TGTGCCAGCAGCTTCCGGGACACCCTCACAGATACGCAGTATTTT. It codes for CASSFRDTLTDTQYF.

The chain joins TRBV9 to TRBJ2-3, with 9 bases identical to TRBD2. The CDR3 is made up of 16 amino acids. J was trimmed by 3 bases and V by 5 bases; bases with no gene match: 10. CDR1 and CDR2 (germline): SGDLS, YYNGEE. The CDR3 region is CASRSLSGRGTDTQYF. The DNA of the CDR3 is TGTGCCAGCAGATCCCTTAGCGGGAGAGGAACAGATACGCAGTATTTT.

This clonotype was seen a few times. The rearrangement links TRBV12-3 or TRBV12-4 to TRBJ2-2; 8 bases line up with TRBD1. The CDR3 is made up of 16 amino acids. The V segment lost 3 bases and the J segment 6 bases; nucleotides outside the gene matches: 9. The chain's CDR3 is CASSLARGLGPGELFF. The DNA for the CDR3 is TGTGCCAGCAGTTTGGCCAGGGGGCTTGGTCCCGGGGAGCTGTTTTTT.